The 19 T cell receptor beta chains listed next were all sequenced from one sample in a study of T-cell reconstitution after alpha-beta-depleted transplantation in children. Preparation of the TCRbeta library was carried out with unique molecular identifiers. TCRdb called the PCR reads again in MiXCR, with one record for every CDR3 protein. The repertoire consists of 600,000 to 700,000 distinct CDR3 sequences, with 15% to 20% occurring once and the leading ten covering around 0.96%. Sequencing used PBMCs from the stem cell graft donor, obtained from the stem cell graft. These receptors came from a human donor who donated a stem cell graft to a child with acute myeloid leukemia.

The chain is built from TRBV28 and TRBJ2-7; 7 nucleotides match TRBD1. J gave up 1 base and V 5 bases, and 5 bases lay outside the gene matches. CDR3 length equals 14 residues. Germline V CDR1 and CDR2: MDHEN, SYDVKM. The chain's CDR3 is CASSPTTGSYEQYV. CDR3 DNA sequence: TGTGCCAGCAGTCCTACGACAGGGTCCTACGAGCAGTACGTC.

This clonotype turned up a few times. The CDR3: CASSWAGSSYNEQFF. The DNA for the CDR3 is TGTGCCAGCAGCTGGGCAGGGAGCTCCTACAATGAGCAGTTCTTC. The genes are TRBV7-9 and TRBJ2-1; the D gene could be TRBD1 or TRBD2 (5 bases each). This CDR3 is 15 amino acids long. V shed 4 bases and J shed 0 bases, with 10 bases lying between them. CDR1 is SEHNR and CDR2 is FQNEAQ in the germline V gene (reference sequence).

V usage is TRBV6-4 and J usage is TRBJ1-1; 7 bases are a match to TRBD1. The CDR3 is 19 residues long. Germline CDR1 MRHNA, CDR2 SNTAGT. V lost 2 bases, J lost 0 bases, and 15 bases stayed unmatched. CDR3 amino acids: CASSDLPRTGAGLNTEAFF. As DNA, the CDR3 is TGTGCCAGCAGTGACCTTCCGAGGACAGGAGCGGGCCTGAACACTGAAGCTTTCTTT.

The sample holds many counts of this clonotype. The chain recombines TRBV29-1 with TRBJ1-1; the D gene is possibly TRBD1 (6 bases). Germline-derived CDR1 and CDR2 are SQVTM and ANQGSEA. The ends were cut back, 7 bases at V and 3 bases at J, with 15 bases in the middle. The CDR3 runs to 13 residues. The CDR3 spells CSAQKTGYTEAFF. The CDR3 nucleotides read TGCAGCGCCCAGAAGACAGGTTACACTGAAGCTTTCTTT.

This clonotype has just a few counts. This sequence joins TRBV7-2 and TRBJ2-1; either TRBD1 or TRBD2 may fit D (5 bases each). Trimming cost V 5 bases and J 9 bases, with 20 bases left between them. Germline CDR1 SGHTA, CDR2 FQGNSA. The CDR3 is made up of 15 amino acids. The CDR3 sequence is CASSEQENLRVEQFF. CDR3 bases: TGTGCCAGCAGCGAACAGGAGAACCTGAGGGTTGAGCAGTTCTTC.

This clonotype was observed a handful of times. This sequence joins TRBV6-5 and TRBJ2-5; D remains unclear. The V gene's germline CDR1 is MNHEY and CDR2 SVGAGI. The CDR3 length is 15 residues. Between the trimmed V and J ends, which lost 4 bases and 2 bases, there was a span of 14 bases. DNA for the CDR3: TGTGCCAGCAGTTTGGAAGGTCGGAAACAAGAGACCCAGTACTTC. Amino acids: CASSLEGRKQETQYF.

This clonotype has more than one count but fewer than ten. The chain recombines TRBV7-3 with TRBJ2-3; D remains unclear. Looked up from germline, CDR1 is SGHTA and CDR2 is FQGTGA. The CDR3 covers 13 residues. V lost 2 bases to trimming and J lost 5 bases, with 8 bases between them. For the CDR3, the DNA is TGTGCCAGCAGCTTATCGGCAAGAGATACGCAGTATTTT. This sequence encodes CASSLSARDTQYF.

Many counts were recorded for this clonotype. Here the CDR3 reads CSASASRGGDLYNEQFF. CDR3 DNA: TGCAGTGCTAGTGCCAGTCGTGGGGGGGACCTCTACAATGAGCAGTTCTTC. This sequence joins TRBV20-1 and TRBJ2-1; TRBD2 agrees at 7 bases. The CDR3 consists of 17 residues. The germline gives CDR1 DFQATT, CDR2 SNEGSKA (reference sequence). Trimming cost V 3 bases and J 3 bases; bases outside gene matches: 14.

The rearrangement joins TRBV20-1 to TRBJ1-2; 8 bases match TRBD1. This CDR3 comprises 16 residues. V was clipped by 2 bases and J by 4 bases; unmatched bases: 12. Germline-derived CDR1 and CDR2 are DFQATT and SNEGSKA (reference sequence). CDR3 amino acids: CSARPMDRAYGYGYTF. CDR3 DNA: TGCAGTGCTAGACCGATGGACAGGGCTTATGGCTATGGCTACACCTTC.

The CDR3 region is CASSLGIVRGGTGELFF. CDR3 nucleotides: TGTGCCAGCAGCTTAGGAATAGTCCGGGGGGGCACCGGGGAGCTGTTTTTT. The chain recombines TRBV11-2 with TRBJ2-2; 8 bases fit TRBD2. Trimming removed 1 base from V and 4 bases from J; junction bases left unmatched: 8. The CDR3 contains 17 residues. The germline CDR1 and CDR2 sequences are SGHAT and FQNNGV.

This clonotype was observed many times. CDR3 DNA: TGCAGCGTTTGTCCAAGCACCTACAATGAGCAGTTCTTC. Translated: CSVCPSTYNEQFF. This chain links TRBV29-1 with TRBJ2-1; no firm D call. The V gene's germline CDR1 is SQVTM and CDR2 ANQGSEA. The CDR3 loop spans 13 amino acids. V was clipped by 5 bases and J by 2 bases, with 10 bases between them.

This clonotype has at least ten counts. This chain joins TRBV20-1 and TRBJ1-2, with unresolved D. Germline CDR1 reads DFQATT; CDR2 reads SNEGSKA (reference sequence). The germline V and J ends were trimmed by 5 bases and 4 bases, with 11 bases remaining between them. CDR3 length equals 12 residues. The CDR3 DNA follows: TGCAGTGCTGACCCGGCTACCTATGGCTACACCTTC. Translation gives CSADPATYGYTF.

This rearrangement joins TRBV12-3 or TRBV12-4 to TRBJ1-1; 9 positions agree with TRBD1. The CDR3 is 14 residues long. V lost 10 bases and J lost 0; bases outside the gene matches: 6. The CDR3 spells CATRTGDMNTEAFF. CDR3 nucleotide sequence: TGTGCCACCCGGACAGGGGATATGAACACTGAAGCTTTCTTT.

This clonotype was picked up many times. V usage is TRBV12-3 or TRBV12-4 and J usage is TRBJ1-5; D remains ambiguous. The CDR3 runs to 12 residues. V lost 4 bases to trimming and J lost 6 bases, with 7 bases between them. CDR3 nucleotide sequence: TGTGCCAGCAGTTGGAGCGGTCAGCCCCAGCATTTT. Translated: CASSWSGQPQHF.

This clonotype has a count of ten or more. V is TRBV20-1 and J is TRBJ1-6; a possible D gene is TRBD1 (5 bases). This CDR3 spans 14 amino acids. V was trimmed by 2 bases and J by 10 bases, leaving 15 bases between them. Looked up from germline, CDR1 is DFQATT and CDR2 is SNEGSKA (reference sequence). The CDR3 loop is CSARLGRQNSPLHF. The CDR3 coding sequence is TGCAGTGCTAGACTGGGTCGACAGAACTCACCCCTCCACTTT.

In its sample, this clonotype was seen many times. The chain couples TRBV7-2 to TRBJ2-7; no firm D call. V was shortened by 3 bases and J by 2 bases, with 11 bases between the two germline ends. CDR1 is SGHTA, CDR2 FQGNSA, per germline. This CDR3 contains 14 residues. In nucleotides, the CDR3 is TGTGCCAGCAGCTTGTTCCCATCCACCTACGAGCAGTACTTC. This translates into CASSLFPSTYEQYF.

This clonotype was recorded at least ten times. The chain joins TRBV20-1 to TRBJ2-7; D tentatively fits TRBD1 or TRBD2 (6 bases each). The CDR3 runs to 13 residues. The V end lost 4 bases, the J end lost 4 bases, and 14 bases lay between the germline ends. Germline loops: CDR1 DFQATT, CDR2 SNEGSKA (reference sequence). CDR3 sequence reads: CSAMGGGIYEQYV. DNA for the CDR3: TGCAGTGCTATGGGGGGCGGTATATACGAGCAGTACGTC.

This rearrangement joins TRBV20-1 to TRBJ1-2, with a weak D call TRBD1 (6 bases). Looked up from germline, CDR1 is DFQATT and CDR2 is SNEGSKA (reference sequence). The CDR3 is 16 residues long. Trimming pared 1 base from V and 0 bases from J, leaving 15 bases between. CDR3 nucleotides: TGCAGTGCTAGAGTTCATACAGGGTTAACTAACTATGGCTACACCTTC. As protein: CSARVHTGLTNYGYTF.

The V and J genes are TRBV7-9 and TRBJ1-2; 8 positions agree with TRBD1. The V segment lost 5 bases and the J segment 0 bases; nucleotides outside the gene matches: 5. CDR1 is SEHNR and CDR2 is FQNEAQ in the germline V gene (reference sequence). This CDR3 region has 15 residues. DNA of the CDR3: TGTGCCAGCAGCCTTTGGGACAGGACTAACTATGGCTACACCTTC. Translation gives CASSLWDRTNYGYTF.